This T cell receptor beta chain was recorded in a study of blood T cell repertoires in COVID-19. About the study: Donors in the United States, Italy and Spain gave samples during acute or convalescent COVID-19. Sources were T cells, B-cell-depleted T cells, or PBMCs; the material itself was cDNA or gDNA.

In the authors' methods: It was from reference gene primer amplification that nucleated cell counts were estimated. Method: immunoSEQ multiplex PCR; TCRdb's copy keeps in-frame clones and lacks some. V and J calls plus clone size are reproduced from that table; the DNA served to infer D and trimming. The table lists roughly 230,000 clones, roughly 80% of them singletons. The sequence was obtained from a woman older than 75 with acute or convalescent COVID-19. The sequencing input was peripheral blood.

The DNA for the CDR3 is TGTGCCAGCAAGGTATTAGCAGGGCCCCCCGAGGTCCAGTACTTC. The encoded protein is CASKVLAGPPEVQYF. The rearrangement joins TRBV2 to TRBJ2-5; a weak D match, TRBD1 (5 bases). Germline V lookup: CDR1 SNHLY, CDR2 FYNNEI. The CDR3 runs 15 residues. The germline V and J ends were trimmed by 7 bases and 10 bases, with 25 bases remaining between them.